This TCR beta chain comes out of a study of T cell responses to AZD1222 COVID-19 vaccine. Study context: Second doses at about 4 or about 12 weeks were pooled. Findings of the study overall: Every sample of the repertoires postdated the peak T cell response. The study found vaccine-associated CD4 TCRs spanning spike, dominant at 160-218 and 743-854.

Using immunoSEQ multiplex PCR, the repertoire was profiled, and TCRdb retains in-frame clones only, with some absent. Of about 70,000 clones listed, around 85% are singletons. Of note for this clone: Its antigen is as yet unknown.

The sample consisted of peripheral blood, taken on day 0 of AZD1222 vaccination. The TCR comes from an adult in good health.

CDR3 DNA: TGTGCCAGCAGCGCCTCGGGACAGTCCTCTTATAGAAATTCACCCCTCCACTTT. Its translation is CASSASGQSSYRNSPLHF. V and J are TRBV5-5 and TRBJ1-6; 7 bases line up with TRBD1. The CDR3 spans 18 residues. Germline CDR1 SGHKS, CDR2 YYEKEE (reference sequence). V gave up 4 bases and J gave up 7 bases; unmatched junction bases: 17.